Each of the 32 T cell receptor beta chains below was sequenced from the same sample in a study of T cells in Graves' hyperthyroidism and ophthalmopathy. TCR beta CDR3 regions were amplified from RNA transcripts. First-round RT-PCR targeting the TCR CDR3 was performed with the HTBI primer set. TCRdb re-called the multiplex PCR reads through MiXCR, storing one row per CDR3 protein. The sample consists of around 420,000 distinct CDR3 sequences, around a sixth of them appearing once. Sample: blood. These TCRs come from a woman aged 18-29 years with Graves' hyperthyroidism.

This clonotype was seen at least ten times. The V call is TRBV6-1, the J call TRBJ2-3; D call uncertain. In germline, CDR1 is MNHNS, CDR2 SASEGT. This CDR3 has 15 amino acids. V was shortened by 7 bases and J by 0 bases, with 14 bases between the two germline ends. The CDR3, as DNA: TGTGCCAGCACAAACGGGCTGACTAGCACAGATACGCAGTATTTT. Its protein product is CASTNGLTSTDTQYF.

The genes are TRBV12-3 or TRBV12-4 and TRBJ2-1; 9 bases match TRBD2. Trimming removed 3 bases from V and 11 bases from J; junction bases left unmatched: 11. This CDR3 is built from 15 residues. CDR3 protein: CASSFAAGLAKKQFF. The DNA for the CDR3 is TGTGCCAGCAGTTTTGCTGCGGGACTAGCCAAAAAGCAGTTCTTC.

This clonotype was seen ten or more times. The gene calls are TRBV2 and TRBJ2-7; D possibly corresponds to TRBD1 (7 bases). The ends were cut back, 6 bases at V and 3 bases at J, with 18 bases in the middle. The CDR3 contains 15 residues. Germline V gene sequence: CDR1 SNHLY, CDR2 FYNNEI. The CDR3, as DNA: TGTGCCAGCAGGTTGGAGGGGGCCCTAGACTACGAGCAGTACTTC. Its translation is CASRLEGALDYEQYF.

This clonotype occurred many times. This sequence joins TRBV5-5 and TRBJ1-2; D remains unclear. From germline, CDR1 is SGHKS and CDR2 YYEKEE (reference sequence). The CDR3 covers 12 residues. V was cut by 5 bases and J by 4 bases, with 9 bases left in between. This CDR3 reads CASRERTYGYTF. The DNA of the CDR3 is TGTGCCAGCAGGGAACGGACCTATGGCTACACCTTC.

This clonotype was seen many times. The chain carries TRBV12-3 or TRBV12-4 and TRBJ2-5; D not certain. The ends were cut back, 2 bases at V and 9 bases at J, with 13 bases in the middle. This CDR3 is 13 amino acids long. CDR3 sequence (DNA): TGTGCCAGCAGTTTACCCACAGAGGTGGCCCAGTACTTC. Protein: CASSLPTEVAQYF.

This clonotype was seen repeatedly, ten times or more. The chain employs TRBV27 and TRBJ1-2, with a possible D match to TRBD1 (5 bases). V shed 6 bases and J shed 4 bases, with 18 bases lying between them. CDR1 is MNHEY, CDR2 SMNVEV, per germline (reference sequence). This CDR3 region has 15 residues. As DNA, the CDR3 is TGTGCCAGCAGCAGCTCTTGGGGCGTGGGCTATGGCTACACCTTC. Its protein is CASSSSWGVGYGYTF.

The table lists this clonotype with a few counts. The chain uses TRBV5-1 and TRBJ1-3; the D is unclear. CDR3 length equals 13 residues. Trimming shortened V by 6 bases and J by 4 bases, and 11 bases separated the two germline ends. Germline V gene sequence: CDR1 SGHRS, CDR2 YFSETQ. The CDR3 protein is CASTGYWGNTIYF. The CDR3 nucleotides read TGCGCCAGCACGGGGTATTGGGGAAACACCATATATTTT.

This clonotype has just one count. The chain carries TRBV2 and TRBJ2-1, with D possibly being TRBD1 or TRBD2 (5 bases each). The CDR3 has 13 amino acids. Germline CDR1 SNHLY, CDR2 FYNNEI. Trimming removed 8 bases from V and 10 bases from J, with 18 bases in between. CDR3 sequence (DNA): TGTGCCAGCGAGAGGGACCCCCTCGGGGAGCAGTTCTTC. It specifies CASERDPLGEQFF.

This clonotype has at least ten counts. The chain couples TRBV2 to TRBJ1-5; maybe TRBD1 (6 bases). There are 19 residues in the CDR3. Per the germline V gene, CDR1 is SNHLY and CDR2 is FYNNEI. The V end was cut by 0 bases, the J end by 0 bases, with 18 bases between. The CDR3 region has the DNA TGTGCCAGCAGTGAAGCGGATGGGACATGGTTCCATAGCAATCAGCCCCAGCATTTT. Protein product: CASSEADGTWFHSNQPQHF.

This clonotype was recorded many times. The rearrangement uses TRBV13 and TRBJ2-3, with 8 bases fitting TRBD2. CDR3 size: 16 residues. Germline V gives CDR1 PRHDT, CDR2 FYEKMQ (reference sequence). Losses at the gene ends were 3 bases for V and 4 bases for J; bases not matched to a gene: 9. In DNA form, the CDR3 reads TGTGCCAGCAGCTTGGTTTCGGGGGGGTCGGCAGATACGCAGTATTTT. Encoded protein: CASSLVSGGSADTQYF.

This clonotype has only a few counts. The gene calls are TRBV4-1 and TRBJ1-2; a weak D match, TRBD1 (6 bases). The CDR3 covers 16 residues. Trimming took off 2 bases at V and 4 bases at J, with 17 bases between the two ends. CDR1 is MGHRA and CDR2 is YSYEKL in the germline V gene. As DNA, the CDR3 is TGCGCCAGCAGCCAACCCCGAGGGGGGGTAGGCTATGGCTACACCTTC. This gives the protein CASSQPRGGVGYGYTF.

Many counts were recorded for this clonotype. CDR3 residues: CASSAGPDSSYNEQFF. CDR3 in DNA: TGTGCCAGCAGTGCCGGACCTGACAGCTCCTACAATGAGCAGTTCTTC. This chain uses TRBV6-1 with TRBJ2-1; weak D call: TRBD1 (5 bases). The CDR3 runs to 16 residues. V was shortened by 4 bases and J by 0 bases, with 13 bases between the two germline ends. Germline V gives CDR1 MNHNS, CDR2 SASEGT.

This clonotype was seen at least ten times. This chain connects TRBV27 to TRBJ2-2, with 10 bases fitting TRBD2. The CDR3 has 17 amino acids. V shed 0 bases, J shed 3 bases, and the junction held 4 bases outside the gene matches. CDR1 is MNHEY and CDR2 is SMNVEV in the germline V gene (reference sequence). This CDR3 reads CASSLSGSGRDTGELFF. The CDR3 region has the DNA TGTGCCAGCAGTTTATCGGGCAGCGGGAGGGACACCGGGGAGCTGTTTTTT.

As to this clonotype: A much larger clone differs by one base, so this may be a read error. The DNA for the CDR3 is TGCTGTGCTAGGAGGGGGGCCAGCACAGATACGCAGTATTTT. It codes for CCARRGASTDTQYF. The rearrangement joins TRBV20-1 to TRBJ2-3, with D perhaps given as TRBD1 or TRBD2 (6 bases each). This CDR3 region has 14 residues. Germline V CDR1 and CDR2: DFQATT, SNEGSKA (reference sequence).

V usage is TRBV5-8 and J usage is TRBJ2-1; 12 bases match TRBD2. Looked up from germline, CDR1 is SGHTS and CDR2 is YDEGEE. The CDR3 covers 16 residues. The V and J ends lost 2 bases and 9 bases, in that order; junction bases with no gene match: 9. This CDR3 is CASSFLRVLAGGEQFF. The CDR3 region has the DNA TGTGCCAGCAGCTTCCTCCGAGTACTAGCGGGAGGTGAGCAGTTCTTC.

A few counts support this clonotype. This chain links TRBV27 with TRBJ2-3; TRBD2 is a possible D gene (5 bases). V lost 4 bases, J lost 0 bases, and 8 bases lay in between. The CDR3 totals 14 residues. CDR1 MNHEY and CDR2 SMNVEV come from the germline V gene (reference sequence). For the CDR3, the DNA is TGTGCCAGCAGTTCGGGATACAGCACAGATACGCAGTATTTT. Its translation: CASSSGYSTDTQYF.

The CDR3 region is CASSLAGGNYNEQFF. CDR3 coding DNA: TGTGCCAGCAGTTTAGCAGGGGGCAACTACAATGAGCAGTTCTTC. The chain couples TRBV27 to TRBJ2-1, with 8 positions matching TRBD1. Germline trimming cut 2 bases from V and 3 bases from J; bases unmatched to any gene: 3. The length of the CDR3 is 15 residues. The germline V gene has CDR1 MNHEY and CDR2 SMNVEV (reference sequence).

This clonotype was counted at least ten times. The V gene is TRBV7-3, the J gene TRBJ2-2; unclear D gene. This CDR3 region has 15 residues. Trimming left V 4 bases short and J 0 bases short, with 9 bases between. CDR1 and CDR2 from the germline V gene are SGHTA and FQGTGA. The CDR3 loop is CASSSSTANTGELFF. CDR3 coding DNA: TGTGCCAGCAGCTCCTCGACTGCGAACACCGGGGAGCTGTTTTTT.

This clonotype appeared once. CDR3 nucleotide sequence: TGTGCCAGCCGCCCGGGACTAGCGGTAAAGAATGAGCAGTTCTTC. This translates into CASRPGLAVKNEQFF. The chain carries TRBV2 and TRBJ2-1; 11 nucleotides agree with TRBD2. The germline gives CDR1 SNHLY, CDR2 FYNNEI. This CDR3 has 15 amino acids. Losses at the gene ends were 8 bases for V and 7 bases for J; bases not matched to a gene: 10.

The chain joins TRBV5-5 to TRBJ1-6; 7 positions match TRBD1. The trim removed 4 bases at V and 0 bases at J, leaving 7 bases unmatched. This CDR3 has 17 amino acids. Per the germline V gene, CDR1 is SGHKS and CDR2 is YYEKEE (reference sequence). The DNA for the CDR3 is TGTGCCAGCAGCCATAGACAGGGCCGCTCCTATAATTCACCCCTCCACTTT. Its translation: CASSHRQGRSYNSPLHF. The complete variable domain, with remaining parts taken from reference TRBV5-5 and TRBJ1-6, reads DAGVTQSPTHLIKTRGQQVTLRCSPISGHKSVSWYQQVLGQGPQFIFQYYEKEERGRGNFPDRFSARQFPNYSSELNVNALLLGDSALYLCASSHRQGRSYNSPLHFGNGTRLTVT.

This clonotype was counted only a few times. DNA for the CDR3: TGCGCCAGCAGCCAAGATCCAGGGGAGGATGAGCAGTTCTTC. This codes for CASSQDPGEDEQFF. The genes are TRBV4-1 and TRBJ2-1, with D tentatively TRBD1 or TRBD2 (6 bases each). Germline CDR1 is MGHRA and CDR2 is YSYEKL. V dropped 0 bases and J dropped 8 bases, with 11 bases sitting between them. This CDR3 contains 14 residues.

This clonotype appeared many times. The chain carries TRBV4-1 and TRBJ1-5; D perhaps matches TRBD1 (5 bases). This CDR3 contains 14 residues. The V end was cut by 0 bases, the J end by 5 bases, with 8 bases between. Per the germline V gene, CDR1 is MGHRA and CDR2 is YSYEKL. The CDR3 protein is CASSQEGEYQPQHF. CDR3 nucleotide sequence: TGCGCCAGCAGCCAAGAGGGGGAATATCAGCCCCAGCATTTT.

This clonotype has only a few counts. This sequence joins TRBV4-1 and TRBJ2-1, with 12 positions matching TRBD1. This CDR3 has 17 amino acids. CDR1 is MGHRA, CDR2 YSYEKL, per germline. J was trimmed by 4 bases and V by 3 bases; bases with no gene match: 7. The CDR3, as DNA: TGCGCCAGCAGCCACCTTTGGGACAGGGGGCAGTACAATGAGCAGTTCTTC. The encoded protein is CASSHLWDRGQYNEQFF.

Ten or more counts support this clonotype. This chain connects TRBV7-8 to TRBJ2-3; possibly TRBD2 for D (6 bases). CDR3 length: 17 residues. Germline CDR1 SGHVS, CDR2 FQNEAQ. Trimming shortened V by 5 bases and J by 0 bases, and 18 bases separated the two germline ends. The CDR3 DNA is TGTGCCAGCAGCCCTGAATCTGGAGGGCTTAGCACAGATACGCAGTATTTT. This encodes CASSPESGGLSTDTQYF. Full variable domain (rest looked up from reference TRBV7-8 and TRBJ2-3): GAGVSQSPRYKVAKRGQDVALRCDPISGHVSLFWYQQALGQGPEFLTYFQNEAQLDKSGLPSDRFFAERPEGSVSTLKIQRTQQEDSAVYLCASSPESGGLSTDTQYFGPGTRLTVL.

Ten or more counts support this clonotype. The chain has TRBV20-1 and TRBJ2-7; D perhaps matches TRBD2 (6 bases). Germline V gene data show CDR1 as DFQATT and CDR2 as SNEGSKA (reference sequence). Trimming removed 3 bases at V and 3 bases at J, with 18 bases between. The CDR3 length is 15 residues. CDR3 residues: CSARGLRDSLYEQYF. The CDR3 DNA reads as TGCAGTGCTAGGGGGCTCCGGGACTCCCTCTACGAGCAGTACTTC.

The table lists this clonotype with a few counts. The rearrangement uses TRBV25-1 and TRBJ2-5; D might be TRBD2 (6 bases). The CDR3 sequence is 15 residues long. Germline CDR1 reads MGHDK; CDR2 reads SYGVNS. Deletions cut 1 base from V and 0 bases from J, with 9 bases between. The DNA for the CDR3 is TGTGCCAGCAGTGAATTTTGGGGGGACCAAGAGACCCAGTACTTC. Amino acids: CASSEFWGDQETQYF.

The CDR3 sequence is CASSEELAGGMDEQFF. CDR3 in DNA: TGTGCCAGCAGTGAAGAACTAGCGGGAGGGATGGATGAGCAGTTCTTC. The chain joins TRBV27 to TRBJ2-1, with 13 nucleotides matching TRBD2. CDR3 length equals 16 residues. Germline CDR1 and CDR2: MNHEY and SMNVEV (reference sequence). The trim removed 5 bases at V and 8 bases at J, leaving 9 bases unmatched.

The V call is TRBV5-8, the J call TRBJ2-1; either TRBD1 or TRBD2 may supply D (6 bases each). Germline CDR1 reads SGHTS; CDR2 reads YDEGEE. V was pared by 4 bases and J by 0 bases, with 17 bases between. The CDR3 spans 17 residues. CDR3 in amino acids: CASSPPPGAVSYNEQFF. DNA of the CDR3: TGTGCCAGCAGCCCACCGCCGGGGGCCGTCTCCTACAATGAGCAGTTCTTC.

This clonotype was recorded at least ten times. CDR3 sequence: CASSHQGLAVYNEQFF. The CDR3 DNA sequence: TGTGCCAGCAGTCACCAAGGACTAGCGGTCTACAATGAGCAGTTCTTC. The rearrangement joins TRBV12-3 or TRBV12-4 to TRBJ2-1, with 10 bases fitting TRBD2. The CDR3 contains 16 residues. V lost 5 bases to trimming and J lost 3 bases; unmatched junction nucleotides: 7.

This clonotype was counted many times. As DNA, the CDR3 is TGTGCCAGCAGCTTGTTTATAGGGGTATACAATGAGCAGTTCTTC. As protein: CASSLFIGVYNEQFF. This sequence joins TRBV11-2 and TRBJ2-1; tentatively, D is TRBD1 (5 bases). This CDR3 is built from 15 residues. The germline V gene encodes CDR1 SGHAT and CDR2 FQNNGV. Between the trimmed V and J ends, which lost 3 bases and 4 bases, there was a span of 13 bases.

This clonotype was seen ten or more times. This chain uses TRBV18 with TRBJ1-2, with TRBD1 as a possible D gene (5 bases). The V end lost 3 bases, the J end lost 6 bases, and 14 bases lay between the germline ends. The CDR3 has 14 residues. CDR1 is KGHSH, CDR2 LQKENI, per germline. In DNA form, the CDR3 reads TGTGCCAGCTCACCTACCAGGGCCCTTGATGGCTACACCTTC. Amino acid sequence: CASSPTRALDGYTF.

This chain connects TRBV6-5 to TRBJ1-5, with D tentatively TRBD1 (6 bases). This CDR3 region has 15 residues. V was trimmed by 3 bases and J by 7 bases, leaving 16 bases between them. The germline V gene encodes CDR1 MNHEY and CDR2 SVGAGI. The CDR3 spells CASSYGGQGLQPQHF. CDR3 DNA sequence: TGTGCCAGCAGTTATGGGGGCCAGGGCTTGCAGCCCCAGCATTTT.